The T cell receptor beta chain under discussion was sequenced for a study of shared clonotypes between healthy human individuals. Trimming cost V 1 base and J 3 bases, with 6 bases left between them. The CDR3 is made up of 13 amino acids. The germline gives CDR1 SGHDN, CDR2 FVKESK. Points from the study as a whole: Rarefaction gave evidence that sorted-subset sequencing remained incomplete despite large depth.

Assay used: immunoSEQ multiplex PCR; TCRdb lists only in-frame clones, some missing. Of fewer than 130,000 clones in the sample, about 72% were seen once. In the case of this clone: Its specificity is unknown.

Sequencing was carried out using memory CD8+ T cells sorted from blood. The subset: CD45RO+ cells pooled with CCR7-negative TemRA cells. The sequence was obtained from a woman in her thirties in good health. This sequence joins TRBV14 and TRBJ1-2; maybe TRBD1 (5 bases). CDR3 amino acids: CASSQVGDYGYTF. DNA for the CDR3: TGTGCCAGCAGCCAAGTGGGGGACTATGGCTACACCTTC.